The rows below give T cell receptor beta chains drawn from one sample of a study of cytotoxic CD8 clonotypes in ibrutinib-treated CLL. Method: immunoSEQ multiplex PCR; TCRdb's copy keeps in-frame clones and lacks some. The repertoire has about 140,000 clones, around 84% of them found once; the top ten carry 7.5% to 9%. The sequences come from PBMCs, collected after 36 months of ibrutinib treatment. These receptors were obtained from a human donor with chronic lymphocytic leukemia. Both conserved end residues are part of each CDR3. The order of the fields is clone size, V gene, CDR3 protein. Clone size appears in some rows only: once, few, many, or a class for an expanded clone.

>NA|TRBV6-1
CASSGGGQGQYRAFF
>NA|TRBV7-8
CASSLDDSYNEQFF
>NA|TRBV4-1
CASSQPLRGKTQYF
>NA|TRBV5-6
CASSWRTGPDTQYF
>few|TRBV4-2
CASSHPGQLPNNQPQHF
>NA|TRBV27
CASSWRLAGGLNEQYF
>NA|TRBV10-2
CASSLLLGAEKLFF
>NA|TRBV6-4
CASSEPGIGYTF
>NA|TRBV5-1
CASSLGASTGELFF
>NA|TRBV11-2
CASSLALRGLYNEQFF